This T cell receptor beta chain was retrieved from a study of blood T cells in healthy people across ages. Each donor supplied ten milliliters of peripheral blood. Together with a sample-barcoded 5' primer, a J-beta primer mix was included in a second PCR lasting 7 to 11 cycles. From the 5' RACE reads, TCRdb called clonotypes with MiXCR, one entry per CDR3 protein. The sample comprises approximately 400,000 distinct CDR3 sequences, approximately 51% of which are singletons, and around 50% rests with the top ten. This CDR3 spans 15 amino acids. V was pared by 6 bases and J by 2 bases, with 6 bases of the junction left unmatched. Germline V CDR1 and CDR2: SGHTA, FQGNSA.

Sequenced input: blood. This chain joins TRBV7-2 and TRBJ2-3; 9 bases align to TRBD2. This TCR was sampled from a man between 60 and 75 years old in good health. The chain's CDR3 is CASRSQREDTDTQYF. For the CDR3, the DNA is TGTGCCAGCAGGTCCCAGCGGGAGGACACAGATACGCAGTATTTT.